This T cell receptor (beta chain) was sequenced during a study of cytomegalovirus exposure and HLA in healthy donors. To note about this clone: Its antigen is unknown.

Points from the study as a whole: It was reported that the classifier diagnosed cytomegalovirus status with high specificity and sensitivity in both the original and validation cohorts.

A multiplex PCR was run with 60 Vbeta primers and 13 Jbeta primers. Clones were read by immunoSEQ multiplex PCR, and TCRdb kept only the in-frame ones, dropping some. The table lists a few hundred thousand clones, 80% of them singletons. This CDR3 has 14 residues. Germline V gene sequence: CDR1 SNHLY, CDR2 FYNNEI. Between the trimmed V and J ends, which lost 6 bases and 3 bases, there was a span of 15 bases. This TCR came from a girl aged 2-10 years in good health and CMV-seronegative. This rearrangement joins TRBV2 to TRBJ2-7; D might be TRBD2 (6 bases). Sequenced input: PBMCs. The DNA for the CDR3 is TGTGCCAGCAGCGCGGAGGGAGAGCTCTACGAGCAGTACTTC. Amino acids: CASSAEGELYEQYF.